What follows is one TCR beta chain and its context. These data belong to a study of blood T cell repertoires in COVID-19. Across the whole study: Acute and convalescent COVID-19 samples came from the United States, Italy and Spain. The cDNA or gDNA used as material had been derived from T cells, B-cell-depleted T cells, or PBMCs.

In the authors' methods: How many nucleated cells were present was estimated from reference gene primer amplification. Assay used: immunoSEQ multiplex PCR; TCRdb lists only in-frame clones, some missing. That table furnishes V, J and clone size, whereas the DNA furnished D and trimming. The data contain fewer than 300,000 clones, about 90% of them singletons. The germline V gene has CDR1 LNHNV and CDR2 YYDKDF (reference sequence). CDR3 length equals 15 residues. Trimming took 0 bases from V and 1 from J, leaving 7 bases between them. The sequenced sample consisted of peripheral blood. The chain recombines TRBV15 with TRBJ1-5, with D hard to call. This TCR derives from a woman aged 50 to 60 with acute or convalescent COVID-19. The CDR3 nucleotides are TGTGCCACCAGCAGAGAACAAACGAGCAATCAGCCCCAGCATTTT. This translates into CATSREQTSNQPQHF.